This record looks at one T cell receptor (beta chain) sequence and its context. No antigen is known for it. A junction end diverges from the germline sequence, so it may reflect a read error. This record comes from a study of identical twins. The CDR3 covers 15 residues. Germline values: CDR1 MGHRA, CDR2 YSYEKL. TCRdb reanalysed the 5' RACE reads using MiXCR and keeps one entry per CDR3 protein. Here the sample spans around 1.7 million distinct CDR3 sequences, under 35% being singletons. All of the donors were Caucasians in good health. Study-wide results and caveats: For out-of-frame beta sequences, excess twin sharing was weaker.

The V and J genes are TRBV4-1 and TRBJ1-1; D gene ambiguous. This TCR came from a newborn girl in good health. The source material was cord blood. This chain's CDR3 is CVSRALVGWDTEAFF. The CDR3 DNA follows: TGCGTCAGCAGAGCTCTCGTGGGTTGGGACACTGAAGCTTTCTTT.